This record looks at one TCR beta chain sequence and its context. The source of the sample is a study of blood T cell repertoires in COVID-19. Study overall: Some COVID-19 samples were acute and others convalescent; all came from the United States, Italy and Spain. The cDNA or gDNA used as material had been derived from T cells, B-cell-depleted T cells, or PBMCs.

Germline lookup yields CDR1 KGHDR and CDR2 SFDVKD. V dropped 8 bases and J dropped 3 bases, with 18 bases sitting between them. This CDR3 has 16 amino acids. The method was immunoSEQ multiplex PCR; TCRdb's version includes in-frame clones alone and lacks a portion of them. The table has some 400,000 clones, approximately 93% seen once. Residents of about two dozen US areas, aged roughly 18 to 89 years, made up the participants. It was within 2 weeks before study entry that exposed participants met a COVID-19 case. The TCR was taken from a middle-aged woman who had been exposed to COVID-19. Specimen: PBMCs or T cells enriched from blood (not recorded which). This chain joins TRBV24-1 and TRBJ1-4; unclear D gene. CDR3 DNA sequence: TGTGCCACCATCGTCGGAGAATTAAGTTCTAATGAAAAACTGTTTTTT. This sequence encodes CATIVGELSSNEKLFF.